This T cell receptor beta chain is drawn from a study of T-cell reconstitution after alpha-beta-depleted transplantation in children. Construction of the TCRbeta library involved unique molecular identifiers. TCRdb reanalysed the PCR reads using MiXCR and keeps one entry per CDR3 protein. The table lists a few hundred thousand distinct CDR3 sequences, approximately 6.3% of them singletons. The CDR3 length is 11 residues. Trimming shortened V by 5 bases and J by 7 bases, and 7 bases separated the two germline ends. Many counts were recorded for this clonotype. Its specificity is not known. Overall study results and limits: Expanded graft clones, several hundred of them, were reportedly the source of alpha-beta T cells about two months after transplant. Fresh T-cell production supplied most of the T-cell counts and diversity seen one year after transplant.

The TCR sequence derives from a boy under 10 years old with acute lymphoblastic leukemia, due to receive a stem cell transplant. The sequences come from PBMCs, collected before TCRalphabeta/CD19-depleted stem cell transplant. This chain links TRBV12-3 or TRBV12-4 with TRBJ2-3; D remains unclear. CDR3 residues: CASSPEYTQYF. The CDR3 DNA reads TGTGCCAGCAGTCCCGAGTATACGCAGTATTTT.